This T cell receptor beta chain was sequenced during a study of technical replicates of blood from several donors. Data came from immunoSEQ multiplex PCR; TCRdb stores just in-frame clones and leaves some out. The table has around 60,000 clones, 65% to 90% seen once. Trimming cost V 7 bases and J 7 bases, with 14 bases left between them. The CDR3 contains 13 residues. Germline V lookup: CDR1 SGHTA, CDR2 FQGTGA. The sequenced sample consisted of PBMCs. This chain uses TRBV7-3 with TRBJ2-1; the D gene is possibly TRBD2 (5 bases). The TCR comes from a human donor in good health. Some clones in this sample may be carry-over from other donors' samples. The CDR3 DNA reads TGTGCCAGCACCTCTACCCGAGGGAATGAGCAGTTCTTC. Protein: CASTSTRGNEQFF.